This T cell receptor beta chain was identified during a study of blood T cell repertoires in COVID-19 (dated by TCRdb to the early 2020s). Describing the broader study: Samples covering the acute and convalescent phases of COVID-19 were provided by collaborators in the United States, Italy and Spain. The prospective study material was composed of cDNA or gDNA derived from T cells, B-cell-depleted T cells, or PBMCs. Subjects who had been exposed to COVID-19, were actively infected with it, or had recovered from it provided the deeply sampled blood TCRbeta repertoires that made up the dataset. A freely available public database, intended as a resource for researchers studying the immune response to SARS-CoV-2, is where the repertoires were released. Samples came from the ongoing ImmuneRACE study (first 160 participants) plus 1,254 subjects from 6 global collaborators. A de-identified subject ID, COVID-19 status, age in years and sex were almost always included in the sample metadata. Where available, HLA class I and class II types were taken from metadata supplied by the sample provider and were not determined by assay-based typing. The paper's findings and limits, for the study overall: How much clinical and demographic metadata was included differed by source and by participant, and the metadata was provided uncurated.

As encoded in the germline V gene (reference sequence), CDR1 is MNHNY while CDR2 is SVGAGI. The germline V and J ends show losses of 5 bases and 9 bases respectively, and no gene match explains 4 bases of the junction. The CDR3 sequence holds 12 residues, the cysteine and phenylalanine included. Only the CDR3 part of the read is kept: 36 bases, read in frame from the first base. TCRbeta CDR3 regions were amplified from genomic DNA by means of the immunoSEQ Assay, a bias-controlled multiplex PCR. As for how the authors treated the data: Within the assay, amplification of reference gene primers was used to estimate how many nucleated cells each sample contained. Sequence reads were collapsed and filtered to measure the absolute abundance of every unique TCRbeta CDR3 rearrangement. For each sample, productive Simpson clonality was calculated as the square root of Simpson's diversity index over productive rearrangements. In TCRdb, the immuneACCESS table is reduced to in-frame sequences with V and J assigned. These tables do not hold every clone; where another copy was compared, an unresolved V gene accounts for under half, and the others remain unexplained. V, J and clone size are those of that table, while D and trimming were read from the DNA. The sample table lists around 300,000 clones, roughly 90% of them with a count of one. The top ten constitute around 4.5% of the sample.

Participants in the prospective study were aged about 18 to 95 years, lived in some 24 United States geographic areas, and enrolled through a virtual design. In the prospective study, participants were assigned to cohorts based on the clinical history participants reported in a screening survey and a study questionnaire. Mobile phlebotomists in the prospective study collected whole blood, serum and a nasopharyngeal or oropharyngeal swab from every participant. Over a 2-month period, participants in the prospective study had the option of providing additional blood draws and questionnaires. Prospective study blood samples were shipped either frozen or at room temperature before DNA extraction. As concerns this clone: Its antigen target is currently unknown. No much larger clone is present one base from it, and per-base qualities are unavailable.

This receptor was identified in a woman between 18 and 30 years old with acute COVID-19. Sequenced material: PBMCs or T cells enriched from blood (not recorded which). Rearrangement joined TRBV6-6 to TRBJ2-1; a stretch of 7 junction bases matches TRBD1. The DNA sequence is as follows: TGTGCCAGCAGTAGGGGGCAAGGTGAGCAGTTCTTC. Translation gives CASSRGQGEQFF.